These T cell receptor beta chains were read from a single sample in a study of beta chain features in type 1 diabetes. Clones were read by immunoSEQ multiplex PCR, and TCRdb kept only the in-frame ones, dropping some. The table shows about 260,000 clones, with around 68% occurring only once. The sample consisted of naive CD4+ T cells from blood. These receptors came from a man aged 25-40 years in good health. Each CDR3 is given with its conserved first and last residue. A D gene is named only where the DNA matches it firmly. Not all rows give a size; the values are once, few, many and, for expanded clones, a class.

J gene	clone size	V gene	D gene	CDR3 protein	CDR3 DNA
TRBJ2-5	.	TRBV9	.	CASSPRGRGETQYF	TGTGCCAGCAGCCCTAGGGGCAGAGGGGAGACCCAGTACTTC
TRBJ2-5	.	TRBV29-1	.	CSVELGGAYQETQYF	TGCAGCGTTGAACTCGGCGGGGCCTACCAAGAGACCCAGTACTTC
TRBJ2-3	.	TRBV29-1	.	CSVAGRHTDTQYF	TGCAGCGTTGCGGGCCGTCACACAGATACGCAGTATTTT
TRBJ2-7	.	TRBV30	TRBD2	CAWRLAGATYEQYF	TGTGCCTGGAGGCTAGCGGGAGCCACCTACGAGCAGTACTTC
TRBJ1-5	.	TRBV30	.	CAWSVRGQLRQPQHF	TGTGCCTGGAGTGTAAGGGGACAATTAAGGCAGCCCCAGCATTTT
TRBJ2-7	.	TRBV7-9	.	CASSLGQVFYEQYF	TGTGCCAGCAGCTTAGGCCAGGTCTTCTACGAGCAGTACTTC
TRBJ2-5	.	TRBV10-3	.	CATRDGYQETQYF	TGTGCCACCAGGGACGGTTACCAAGAGACCCAGTACTTC
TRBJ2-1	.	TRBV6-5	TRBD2	CASRTSGGTYNEQFF	TGTGCCAGCCGCACTAGCGGAGGCACCTACAATGAGCAGTTCTTC
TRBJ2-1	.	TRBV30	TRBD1	CAWSQGAGSYNEQFF	TGTGCCTGGAGCCAGGGGGCAGGTTCCTACAATGAGCAGTTCTTC
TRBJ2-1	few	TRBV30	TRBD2	CACPLAGVYEQFF	TGTGCCTGTCCACTAGCGGGAGTTTATGAGCAGTTCTTC
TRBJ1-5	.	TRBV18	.	CASSPGTAHQPQHF	TGTGCCAGCTCACCGGGAACAGCCCATCAGCCCCAGCATTTT
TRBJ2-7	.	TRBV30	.	CAWSLGYEQYF	TGTGCCTGGAGTCTCGGATACGAGCAGTACTTC
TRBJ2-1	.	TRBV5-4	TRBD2	CASSLGTSLYNEQFF	TGTGCCAGCAGCTTGGGGACTAGTCTCTACAATGAGCAGTTCTTC
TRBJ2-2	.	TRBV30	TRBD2	CAWSVPGGTGELFF	TGTGCCTGGAGTGTACCGGGGGGCACCGGGGAGCTGTTTTTT
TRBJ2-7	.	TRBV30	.	CAWSTGLAFYEQYF	TGTGCCTGGAGTACAGGACTGGCTTTCTACGAGCAGTACTTC
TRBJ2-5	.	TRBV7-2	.	CASSLVLETQYF	TGTGCCAGCAGCTTAGTTTTAGAGACCCAGTACTTC
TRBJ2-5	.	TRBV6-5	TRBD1	CASSNRGVQETQYF	TGTGCCAGCAGTAACAGGGGGGTCCAAGAGACCCAGTACTTC
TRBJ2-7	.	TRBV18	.	CASSQGSEQYF	TGTGCCAGCTCACAGGGATCCGAGCAGTACTTC
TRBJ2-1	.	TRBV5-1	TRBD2	CASSPLAGGSDEQFF	TGCGCCAGCAGCCCACTAGCGGGAGGGTCGGATGAGCAGTTCTTC
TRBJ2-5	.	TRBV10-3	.	CAISGGGETQYF	TGTGCCATCAGTGGAGGGGGGGAGACCCAGTACTTC
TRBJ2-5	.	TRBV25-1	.	CASSGDGRTQYF	TGTGCCAGCAGTGGGGACGGCAGGACCCAGTACTTC
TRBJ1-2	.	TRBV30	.	CAWSVRSYVFTF	TGTGCCTGGAGTGTACGAAGCTACGTTTTCACCTTC
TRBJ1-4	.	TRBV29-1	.	CSVRFATNEKLFF	TGCAGCGTTCGATTTGCAACTAATGAAAAACTGTTTTTT
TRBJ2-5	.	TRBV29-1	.	CSVRGVIQETQYF	TGCAGCGTGAGGGGTGTCATTCAAGAGACCCAGTACTTC
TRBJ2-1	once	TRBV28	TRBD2	CASSLRLAGDDEQFF	TGTGCCAGCAGTTTACGACTAGCGGGAGACGATGAGCAGTTCTTC
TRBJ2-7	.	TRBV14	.	CASSTYEGF	TGTGCCAGCAGCACCTACGAGGGTTTC